This TCR beta chain was recovered during a study of cytomegalovirus exposure and HLA in healthy donors. Overall study results and limits: Later, an analysis showed that TCR beta chains associated with HLA were more clonally expanded than others that were equally common. It is likely that the observed cluster of highly shared sequence variants was a sequencing artifact.

Healthy people donating bone marrow made up the donors. The PCR had 60 Vbeta and 13 Jbeta primers. Produced via immunoSEQ multiplex PCR; TCRdb's table is partial and in-frame only. This sample has over 95,000 clones, with roughly 80% found just once. The CDR3 loop spans 15 amino acids. In germline, CDR1 is SGHTA, CDR2 FQGNSA. Between the trimmed V and J ends, which lost 7 bases and 0 bases, there was a span of 15 bases. This clone turned up a few times. The antigen is undetermined. The rearrangement joins TRBV7-2 to TRBJ1-2, with TRBD1 as a possible D gene (6 bases). The clonotype originates from a female donor in good health and CMV-seronegative. Sequencing was carried out using PBMCs. CDR3 amino acids: CASNLDSLANYGYTF. The CDR3 DNA reads TGTGCCAGCAACCTGGACAGCCTAGCTAACTATGGCTACACCTTC.